This T cell receptor (beta chain) was recorded in a study of T cell repertoires in cytomegalovirus infection. Study details: CMV epitopes, recently identified HLA-C-restricted and well-studied HLA-B-restricted, were used.

TCRdb itself ran the reads through MiXCR, one entry per CDR3 protein. This sample has approximately 70,000 distinct CDR3 sequences, with 20% found just once. This clonotype was detected a few times. Its antigen is undetermined. Material: CD8+ T cells from cultured PBMCs, obtained from culture after CMV antigen stimulation. This TCR came from a human donor in good health (CMV status not recorded). Some clones in this sample may be carry-over from other donors' samples.

CDR3 in amino acids: CASSLGRVQYF. The CDR3 DNA follows: TGTGCCAGCAGCCTGGGCCGCGTGCAGTACTTC. The chain links TRBV7-2 to TRBJ2-5; D gene ambiguous. The CDR3 sequence is 11 residues long. Germline V gene lookup returns CDR1 SGHTA and CDR2 FQGNSA. The germline V and J ends were trimmed by 5 bases and 11 bases, with 12 bases remaining between them.